Reported below is one T cell receptor (beta chain). The protocol was immunoSEQ multiplex PCR, while the TCRdb copy is restricted to in-frame clones and leaves out a portion. The repertoire holds about 49,000 clones, approximately 85% seen once, with 13% to 15% in the top ten. These data come from a study of blood T cell repertoires in COVID-19. Study as a whole: PBMCs, B-cell-depleted T cells, or T cells were the source of the cDNA or gDNA that made up the material.

The CDR3 spans 15 residues. Germline CDR1 reads SGHRS; CDR2 reads YFSETQ. Trimming left V 1 base short and J 0 bases short, with 10 bases between. The receptor was isolated from a human donor in a cohort sampled during active COVID-19. Sequencing was performed on peripheral blood. The J gene is TRBJ1-1, the V gene TRBV5-1; D may be TRBD1 (5 bases). CDR3 sequence: CASSLSGGMNTEAFF. The CDR3 DNA follows: TGCGCCAGCAGCTTGTCCGGGGGAATGAACACTGAAGCTTTCTTT.